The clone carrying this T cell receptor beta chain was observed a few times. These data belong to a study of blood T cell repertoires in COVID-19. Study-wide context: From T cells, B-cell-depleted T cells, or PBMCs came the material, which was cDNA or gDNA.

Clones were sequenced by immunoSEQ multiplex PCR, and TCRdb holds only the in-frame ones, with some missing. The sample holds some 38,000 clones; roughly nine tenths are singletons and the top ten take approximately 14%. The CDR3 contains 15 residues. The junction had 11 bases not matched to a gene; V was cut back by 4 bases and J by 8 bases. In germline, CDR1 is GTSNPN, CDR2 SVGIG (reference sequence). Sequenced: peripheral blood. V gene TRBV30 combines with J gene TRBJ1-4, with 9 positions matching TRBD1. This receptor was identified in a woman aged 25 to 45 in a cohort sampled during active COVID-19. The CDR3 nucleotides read TGTGCCTGGAAACTCCCGGGACAGGGTAGGGAAAAACTGTTTTTT. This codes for CAWKLPGQGREKLFF.